This T cell receptor (beta chain) was documented in a study of blood T cell repertoires in COVID-19. CDR3 length: 16 residues. CDR1 and CDR2 from the germline V gene are MNHEY and SMNVEV (reference sequence). Unmatched junction bases numbered 4, after V lost 2 bases and J lost 2 bases. Sequencing used immunoSEQ multiplex PCR; TCRdb keeps in-frame clones, though not all of them. The profile covers fewer than 250,000 clones, with around 90% appearing a single time and 7% to 7.5% taken by the ten largest. This TCR came from a man aged 25-45 years in a cohort exposed to, infected with or recovered from COVID-19 (not recorded which). The rearrangement joins TRBV27 to TRBJ2-3, with 10 bases lining up with TRBD1. The sequenced sample consisted of PBMCs or T cells enriched from blood (not recorded which). CDR3 protein: CASSLDRGRATDTQYF. CDR3 coding DNA: TGTGCCAGCAGTTTAGACAGGGGGCGCGCCACAGATACGCAGTATTTT.